Listed below are T cell receptor beta chains from one sample, sequenced in a study of human T cells and chemical hapten exposure. TCRdb independently ran MiXCR on the RACE reads; one entry per CDR3 protein. The sample has more than 80,000 distinct CDR3 sequences, about 10% seen once. The input for sequencing was whole blood, taken in connection with sensitization to the hapten diphenylcyclopropenone (DPC). These receptors were obtained from a woman aged 45-60 years with alopecia areata. Some clones in this sample may be carry-over from other donors' samples. Both conserved end residues are part of each CDR3. A D gene is named only where the DNA matches it firmly. Not all rows give a size; the values are once, few, many and, for expanded clones, a class.

j_call v_call d_call clone_size cdr3_nt cdr3_aa
TRBJ2-7 TRBV29-1 . many TGCAGCGTTGAAGAGGGCTACGGGACCTACGAGCAGTACTTC CSVEEGYGTYEQYF
TRBJ2-7 TRBV10-3 TRBD1 many TGTGCCATCAGTGGCGGGACAGGGGACCACGAGCAGTACTTC CAISGGTGDHEQYF
TRBJ1-2 TRBV18 . few TGTGCCAGCTCAATGACGGAGGGCGGCTACACCTTC CASSMTEGGYTF
TRBJ1-1 TRBV20-1 . few TGCAGTGCTAGACTGTCGGGGAGGGTCGCTGAAGCTTTCTTT CSARLSGRVAEAFF
TRBJ2-1 TRBV20-1 . . TGCAGTGCTAACTTTGGTGGCTACAATGAGCAGTTCTTC CSANFGGYNEQFF
TRBJ2-1 TRBV27 . . TGTGCCAGCAGTTCCTACAGGGAAACCGGACAATTCTTC CASSSYRETGQFF
TRBJ2-1 TRBV7-2 . few TGTGCCAGCAGTCCCCTCCCGGTCCTCATCAATGAGCAGTTCTTC CASSPLPVLINEQFF
TRBJ2-1 TRBV20-1 . many TGCAGTGCTAGAGGGTTACTGCAGCCCCTCGTATTCTTC CSARGLLQPLVFF
TRBJ2-1 TRBV18 . few TGTGCCAGCTCACCACCCCAGGGATCCTACAATGAGCAGTTCTTC CASSPPQGSYNEQFF
TRBJ2-1 TRBV5-5 TRBD1 few TGTGCCAGCAGCTCAGGGGGCCTTATGGCCAATGAGCAGTTCTTC CASSSGGLMANEQFF
TRBJ1-1 TRBV12-3/TRBV12-4 TRBD1 many TGTGCCAGCAGTTCGTCAGGGGGCGTGAACACTGAAGCTTTCTTT CASSSSGGVNTEAFF
TRBJ1-1 TRBV7-9 TRBD1 many TGTGCCAGCAGCTTTACCGGGACAGGGGGCATATTGGCCACTGAAGCTTTCTTT CASSFTGTGGILATEAFF
TRBJ1-1 TRBV28 . many TGTGCCAGCAGTCCCTACCTACTTCAGCGCACTGAAGCTTTCTTT CASSPYLLQRTEAFF
TRBJ2-7 TRBV29-1 TRBD1 many TGCAGCGTTGAAGGATGGACAGGGGGCCGCGAGCAGTACTTC CSVEGWTGGREQYF
TRBJ1-3 TRBV10-3 TRBD1 many TGTGCCATCAACTCCGGACAGGGGAGCTCTGGAAACACCATATATTTT CAINSGQGSSGNTIYF
TRBJ1-1 TRBV6-6 TRBD1 few TGTGCCAGCAGTTACGTCCAGGGGGAGACTGAAGCTTTCTTT CASSYVQGETEAFF
TRBJ1-6 TRBV18 . many TGTGCCAGCTCACCTCCGGACAGAAATTCACCCCTCCACTTT CASSPPDRNSPLHF
TRBJ1-5 TRBV6-1 . many TGTGCCAGCAGCCTGGGACTAGGATCCTTTAGCAATCAGCCCCAGCATTTT CASSLGLGSFSNQPQHF
TRBJ2-2 TRBV7-6 . many TGTGCCAGCAGCTCACCGGGCCGAAACACCGGGGAGCTGTTTTTT CASSSPGRNTGELFF
TRBJ1-5 TRBV12-3/TRBV12-4 . many TGTGCCAGCAGTTTTGGTAACTTAAGGGAGCCCCAGCATTTT CASSFGNLREPQHF
TRBJ2-3 TRBV29-1 . many TGCAGCGTAACGGGAGGCACAGATACGCAGTATTTT CSVTGGTDTQYF
TRBJ1-2 TRBV28 TRBD1 few TGTGCCAGCAGTGATATGACAGGGGCAGGAGGCTACACCTTC CASSDMTGAGGYTF
TRBJ2-7 TRBV4-3 TRBD2 . TGCGCCAGCAGCCTCTACCGACCGGGACTAGCGGGTTCCTACGAGCAGTACTTC CASSLYRPGLAGSYEQYF
TRBJ2-1 TRBV9 . many TGTGCCAGCAGCCCCAGGGTAATGGGGAGGAATGAGCAGTTCTTC CASSPRVMGRNEQFF
TRBJ2-7 TRBV27 TRBD1 many TGTGCCAGCAGTACAAACAGGGGAAGCTCCTACGAGCAGTACTTC CASSTNRGSSYEQYF
TRBJ1-1 TRBV12-2 . . TGTGCAAGTCGCTTAGCTCCTATAGAAGCTTTCTTT CASRLAPIEAFF
TRBJ2-1 TRBV12-3/TRBV12-4 . many TGTGCCAGCAGTTGGGTGGCTAGCGCCTACAATGAGCAGTTCTTC CASSWVASAYNEQFF
TRBJ1-3 TRBV12-3/TRBV12-4 . . TGTGCCAGCAGTTTCTCAAACACCATATATTTT CASSFSNTIYF
TRBJ2-1 TRBV29-1 . many TGCAGCGTTGAAGAAGGGGCCCGTACTACTGAGCAGTTCTTC CSVEEGARTTEQFF
TRBJ2-7 TRBV29-1 . many TGCAGCGTTGTGAGGGCAGCGAGCTCCTACGAGCAGTACTTC CSVVRAASSYEQYF